Each of the 15 T cell receptor beta chains below was sequenced from the same sample in a study of tumor-infiltrating lymphocytes in primary liver carcinoma. Alongside blood RNA obtained from unsorted whole blood, germline DNA was also extracted. cDNA specific to TCR beta was made from about 550 ng of total RNA, with a constant-region primer employed for priming. Amplification in three nested multiplex PCR rounds with slightly modified ARM-PCR gave rise to TCR beta libraries. Investigators reported that the first two PCR rounds, at roughly 10 cycles each, used TRBV1-TRBV30 forward primers with a C-beta reverse primer. TCRdb called the multiplex PCR reads again in MiXCR, with one record for every CDR3 protein. Among 310,000 or so distinct CDR3 sequences listed, 50% to 75% were seen once. The source material was peripheral blood. These TCRs come from a woman aged 30 to 39 with primary liver carcinoma and hepatitis B virus infection.

Concerning this clonotype itself: The CDR3 does not end in the conserved phenylalanine or tryptophan, so this is likely a read error. This chain connects TRBV29-1 to TRBJ2-7; no clear D gene. Germline loops: CDR1 SQVTM, CDR2 ANQGSEA. Between the trimmed V and J ends, which lost 7 bases and 0 bases, there was a span of 7 bases. The CDR3 is made up of 11 amino acids. CDR3: CSARSSYEQYL. The DNA for the CDR3 is TGCAGCGCTAGGAGCTCCTACGAGCAGTACCTC.

The chain links TRBV6-1 to TRBJ2-1; D gene uncertain. The CDR3 extends over 17 amino acids. The germline gives CDR1 MNHNS, CDR2 SASEGT. V was clipped by 6 bases and J by 0 bases, with 18 bases between them. Here the CDR3 reads CASSPGPTASSYNEQFF. Written as DNA, the CDR3 is TGTGCCAGCAGCCCCGGTCCGACTGCTAGCTCCTACAATGAGCAGTTCTTC.

Turning to this clonotype: An end of the junction differs from the germline gene, which may be a read error. The chain is built from TRBV24-1 and TRBJ1-2; 8 bases map to TRBD1. CDR1 KGHDR and CDR2 SFDVKD come from the germline V gene. The CDR3 runs 17 residues. This chain's CDR3 is CVTSDSRRGQGINGYTF. CDR3 nucleotide sequence: TGTGTCACCAGTGATTCGAGGAGAGGACAGGGCATAAATGGCTACACCTTC.

This clonotype was seen at least ten times. The chain couples TRBV6-5 to TRBJ2-7, with 9 bases lining up with TRBD1. This CDR3 spans 14 amino acids. J was trimmed by 5 bases and V by 6 bases; bases with no gene match: 8. Germline V gene data show CDR1 as MNHEY and CDR2 as SVGAGI. This CDR3 is CASRGQGSRNEQYF. The DNA for the CDR3 is TGTGCCAGCAGGGGACAGGGTTCCCGTAACGAGCAGTACTTC.

Worth noting for this clonotype: A read error may be the cause here, since a much bigger clone is one base away. This chain joins TRBV6-5 and TRBJ2-7, with 8 bases fitting TRBD2. J gave up 4 bases and V 6 bases, and 14 bases lay outside the gene matches. Germline V lookup: CDR1 MNHEY, CDR2 SVGAGI. The CDR3 is made up of 16 amino acids. The CDR3 sequence is CASSRTHSGSVYEQYF. In DNA, the CDR3 is TGTGCCAGCAGCCGAACTCACAGCGGGAGCGTGTACGAGCAGTACTTC.

The chain is built from TRBV5-6 and TRBJ2-5; D is perhaps TRBD1 (6 bases). The CDR3 totals 16 residues. Germline assignment: CDR1 SGHDT and CDR2 YYEEEE. The V and J ends lost 1 base and 5 bases respectively, with 18 bases between them. The CDR3 sequence is CASSLITGTWLETQYF. As DNA, the CDR3 is TGTGCCAGCAGCTTGATCACTGGGACATGGTTGGAGACCCAGTACTTC.

With respect to this clonotype: Possible read error: a much larger clone is one base away. The chain couples TRBV12-3 or TRBV12-4 to TRBJ2-7; D possibly uses TRBD1 or TRBD2 (5 bases each). The CDR3 runs 13 residues. The CDR3 DNA follows: TGTGCCAGCAGCCGGGACGGGAACTACGAGGAGTACTTC. Protein: CASSRDGNYEEYF.

In the case of this clonotype: A much larger clone differs from this one at a single base, so this may be a read error. Lacking the conserved final phenylalanine or tryptophan, this CDR3 likely reflects a read error. This chain connects TRBV6-5 to TRBJ2-7; D uncertain. In germline, CDR1 is MNHEY, CDR2 SVGAGI. CDR3 size: 11 residues. V gave up 5 bases and J gave up 6 bases, with 8 bases separating them. The CDR3 protein is CASSRASEQYS. The CDR3 DNA reads as TGTGCCAGCAGTAGGGCCAGCGAGCAGTACTCC.

Comments on this clonotype: Here the CDR3 omits its conserved ending phenylalanine or tryptophan, so a read error is the likely source. Because the CDR3's place on the DNA is in doubt, the DNA is left out and the CDR3 is given as listed by TCRdb. The chain joins TRBV6-6 to TRBJ2-2; the table's TRBD1 call for D was not verified on the DNA. CDR1 and CDR2 from the germline V gene are MNHNY and SVGAGI (reference sequence). The CDR3 length is 14 residues, termini included. The CDR3 is CASSLQGGTGELFL.

The J gene is TRBJ1-2, the V gene TRBV5-1, with 9 bases fitting TRBD1. Germline V gene data show CDR1 as SGHRS and CDR2 as YFSETQ. The junction had 9 bases not matched to a gene; V was cut back by 4 bases and J by 8 bases. The CDR3 sequence is 14 residues long. The CDR3 loop reads CASSIGQGIGGYTF. CDR3 DNA: TGCGCCAGCAGCATAGGACAGGGGATAGGAGGCTACACCTTC.

The chain carries TRBV11-2 and TRBJ2-5; D is undetermined. The CDR3 is 14 residues long. From germline, CDR1 is SGHAT and CDR2 FQNNGV. DNA for the CDR3: TGTGGCAGTAGCTCCCACCGCGGTCAAGAGACCCAGTACTTC. Amino acid sequence: CGSSSHRGQETQYF.

Here the CDR3 reads CASSLQGAGELFF. The CDR3 DNA is TGTGCCAGCAGTTTACAGGGGGCCGGGGAGCTGTTTTTT. This chain connects TRBV12-3 or TRBV12-4 to TRBJ2-2; 7 nucleotides agree with TRBD1. V lost 2 bases, J lost 6 bases, and 0 bases stayed unmatched. CDR3 length: 13 residues.

As regards this clonotype: At one end, the junction sequence differs from germline, possibly due to a read error. This chain links TRBV12-3 or TRBV12-4 with TRBJ2-2, with 9 bases lining up with TRBD2. The length of the CDR3 is 17 residues. In DNA form, the CDR3 reads TGTGCCAGCACCCCCGAGACTAGCGGCGCGAACACCTGGGAGCTGTTTTTT. Protein product: CASTPETSGANTWELFF.

As for this clonotype: Just one base apart from a much larger clone, this may be a read error. This chain uses TRBV12-3 or TRBV12-4 with TRBJ2-5, with 10 bases fitting TRBD1. This CDR3 has 15 residues. This chain's CDR3 is CASSSRQGAWETQHF. The CDR3 region has the DNA TGTGCCAGCAGCTCCCGACAGGGGGCATGGGAGACCCAGCACTTC.

A remark on this clonotype: This likely comes from a read error, as the CDR3 has no conserved phenylalanine or tryptophan at its end. The chain joins TRBV7-9 to TRBJ2-1; no definite D call. Trimming pared 3 bases from V and 8 bases from J, leaving 14 bases between. The CDR3 totals 14 residues. Germline CDR1 SEHNR, CDR2 FQNEAQ (reference sequence). The CDR3 DNA reads TGTGCCAGCAGCTTGAGCTTGCCTAGAGATGAGCAGTTCCTC. It translates to CASSLSLPRDEQFL.